This paragraph reports one T cell receptor (beta chain). Per the original data handling: Estimation of nucleated cell counts relied on the amplification of reference gene primers. Assay used: immunoSEQ multiplex PCR; TCRdb lists only in-frame clones, some missing. The V and J calls and the clone size are those of that table, but D and trimming were determined from the DNA. The sample carries some 140,000 clones, roughly 80% recorded once. The data are from a study of blood T cell repertoires in COVID-19. Study in general: Acute-phase and convalescent COVID-19 samples originated in the United States, Italy and Spain. Sources were T cells, B-cell-depleted T cells, or PBMCs; the material itself was cDNA or gDNA.

Patients in Seattle were enrolled during active infection, then followed longitudinally. The origin of this receptor is a woman in her sixties or seventies with COVID-19, enrolled during active disease. Sequencing was performed on peripheral blood.

CDR3 sequence (DNA): TGCGCCAGCAGCTTGGCCTCGCAAGGGGTACTACATGAGCAGTTCTTC. It specifies CASSLASQGVLHEQFF. The V and J genes are TRBV5-1 and TRBJ2-1; maybe TRBD1 (5 bases). Germline CDR1 and CDR2: SGHRS and YFSETQ. CDR3 length: 16 amino acids. With 0 bases removed from V and 8 bases from J, the gap between germline ends came to 18 bases. Looking up the rest from reference TRBV5-1 and TRBJ2-1 gives the full variable domain: KAGVTQTPRYLIKTRGQQVTLSCSPISGHRSVSWYQQTPGQGLQFLFEYFSETQRNKGNFPGRFSGRQFSNSRSEMNVSTLELGDSALYLCASSLASQGVLHEQFFGPGTRLTVL.